Shown below are 20 T cell receptor beta chains from a single sample sequenced in a study. Each CDR3 protein is one row after TCRdb ran MiXCR on the RT-PCR reads. The sample lists about 680,000 distinct CDR3 sequences, 14% occurring once. The sequenced sample was memory CD4+ T cells from blood. These receptors were obtained from a female donor in good health, serving as a healthy control.

This chain joins TRBV5-6 and TRBJ1-6, with unresolved D. Trimming cost V 0 bases and J 5 bases, with 6 bases left between them. CDR1 SGHDT and CDR2 YYEEEE come from the germline V gene. The CDR3 sequence is 14 residues long. As DNA, the CDR3 is TGTGCCAGCAGCTTGGAACGGCATAATTCACCCCTCCACTTT. Its translation is CASSLERHNSPLHF.

At least ten counts were recorded for this clonotype. The chain joins TRBV6-1 to TRBJ2-6; 12 positions match TRBD1. The ends lost 5 bases at V and 8 bases at J; junction bases unmatched: 13. The CDR3 contains 18 residues. From germline, CDR1 is MNHNS and CDR2 SASEGT. The CDR3 nucleotides are TGTGCCAGCAGTACCTCCGGGACAGGGGGCCCTCTCACCAACGTCCTGACTTTC. Protein sequence: CASSTSGTGGPLTNVLTF.

V is TRBV18 and J is TRBJ2-1; TRBD2 agrees at 9 bases. With 1 base clipped from V and 0 bases from J, the junction kept 7 bases outside the gene matches. The CDR3 is made up of 18 amino acids. The V gene's germline CDR1 is KGHSH and CDR2 LQKENI. The CDR3 loop reads CASSPLVASGISYNEQFF. CDR3 DNA sequence: TGTGCCAGCTCACCACTGGTCGCTAGCGGGATCTCCTACAATGAGCAGTTCTTC.

The rearrangement joins TRBV7-9 to TRBJ1-2; possibly TRBD1 for D (6 bases). The germline V gene encodes CDR1 SEHNR and CDR2 FQNEAQ (reference sequence). The CDR3 loop spans 14 amino acids. Trimming cost V 2 bases and J 0 bases, with 7 bases left between them. This CDR3 is CASSLRDTNYGYTF. CDR3 coding DNA: TGTGCCAGCAGCTTACGGGACACTAACTATGGCTACACCTTC.

In this sample, this clonotype turned up a few times. The chain employs TRBV7-3 and TRBJ2-2, with D possibly TRBD2 on 5 matching bases. This CDR3 comprises 15 residues. Germline V gives CDR1 SGHTA, CDR2 FQGTGA. V was clipped by 4 bases and J by 6 bases, with 15 bases between them. CDR3 protein: CASSSGLGEAGELFF. Here the CDR3 DNA reads TGTGCCAGCAGCTCAGGACTGGGAGAGGCCGGGGAGCTGTTTTTT.

This clonotype was found a few times. CDR3 sequence (DNA): TGTGCCAGCAGCTTAAATCCCACTAGGAACTATGGCTACACCTTC. Translated, it gives CASSLNPTRNYGYTF. The chain employs TRBV7-8 and TRBJ1-2; no reliable D call. The CDR3 runs 15 residues. V dropped 2 bases and J dropped 2 bases, with 12 bases sitting between them. Germline CDR1 is SGHVS and CDR2 is FQNEAQ.

The CDR3, as DNA: TGTGCCAGCAGCTCTCAGGGACAGGGAAGCACCGGGGAGCTGTTTTTT. The encoded protein is CASSSQGQGSTGELFF. This chain links TRBV9 with TRBJ2-2, with 9 nucleotides matching TRBD1. Germline CDR1 and CDR2: SGDLS and YYNGEE. The V segment lost 4 bases and the J segment 4 bases; nucleotides outside the gene matches: 8. There are 16 residues in the CDR3. The full variable domain, rest sourced from reference TRBV9 and TRBJ2-2, is DSGVTQTPKHLITATGQRVTLRCSPRSGDLSVYWYQQSLDQGLQFLIQYYNGEERAKGNILERFSAQQFPDLHSELNLSSLELGDSALYFCASSSQGQGSTGELFFGEGSRLTVL.

This clonotype was counted many times. The chain uses TRBV6-1 and TRBJ2-3, with D perhaps given as TRBD1 or TRBD2 (6 bases each). The CDR3 is 15 amino acids. Trimming left V 2 bases short and J 5 bases short, with 14 bases between. Per germline, CDR1 MNHNS and CDR2 SASEGT. Here the CDR3 reads CASSERRGLGDTQYF. The CDR3 nucleotides are TGTGCCAGCAGTGAAAGGAGGGGGTTAGGAGATACGCAGTATTTT.

This clonotype showed up many times. This rearrangement joins TRBV4-3 to TRBJ2-5; 7 bases match TRBD2. Germline-derived CDR1 and CDR2 are LGHNA and YSLEER. The CDR3 has 15 residues. V was pared by 2 bases and J by 7 bases, with 10 bases of the junction left unmatched. CDR3 in DNA: TGCGCCAGCAGCCAAACGGGAGGTCCTGATGGGACCCAGTACTTC. Protein: CASSQTGGPDGTQYF.

V usage is TRBV15 and J usage is TRBJ2-1, with a possible D match to TRBD2 (7 bases). The CDR3 loop spans 17 amino acids. Trimming left V 1 base short and J 7 bases short, with 20 bases between. The germline gives CDR1 LNHNV, CDR2 YYDKDF (reference sequence). For the CDR3, the DNA is TGTGCCACCAGCAGAGGGGGGGGGGCTTTAGGTACAAATGAGCAGTTCTTC. Its translation is CATSRGGGALGTNEQFF. The full variable domain, in which reference TRBV15 and TRBJ2-1 provide the parts outside the CDR3, is DAMVIQNPRYQVTQFGKPVTLSCSQTLNHNVMYWYQQKSSQAPKLLFHYYDKDFNNEADTPDNFQSRRPNTSFCFLDIRSPGLGDTAMYLCATSRGGGALGTNEQFFGPGTRLTVL.

The sample holds many counts of this clonotype. The chain recombines TRBV7-2 with TRBJ2-7, with D unresolved. Germline V lookup: CDR1 SGHTA, CDR2 FQGNSA. The CDR3 runs 13 residues. Between the trimmed V and J ends, which lost 5 bases and 6 bases, there was a span of 14 bases. CDR3 sequence (DNA): TGTGCCAGCAGCCCTGGTCAAGTGAGCGAGCAGTACTTC. It encodes CASSPGQVSEQYF.

This chain joins TRBV12-3 or TRBV12-4 and TRBJ2-7; 9 positions match TRBD1. The CDR3 has 14 residues. Trimming at V came to 6 bases and at J to 3 bases, leaving 6 bases not matched to a gene. The CDR3 region is CASSSTGQGYEQYF. The CDR3 DNA reads TGTGCCAGCAGCTCAACGGGACAGGGCTACGAGCAGTACTTC.

A remark on this clonotype: Likely a read error: the CDR3 ends without its conserved phenylalanine or tryptophan. Because the CDR3's place on the DNA is in doubt, the DNA is left out and the CDR3 is given as listed by TCRdb. The chain couples TRBV20-1 to TRBJ2-7; the DNA was not used to check the table's D call, TRBD2. Termini included, the CDR3 measures 12 amino acids. Germline CDR1 DFQATT, CDR2 SNEGSKA (reference sequence). This CDR3 is CSAPGTSGRALL.

This clonotype was recorded at least ten times. The chain is built from TRBV12-3 or TRBV12-4 and TRBJ2-7, with D uncertain. CDR3 length: 13 residues. With 8 bases removed from V and 6 bases from J, the gap between germline ends came to 17 bases. The DNA of the CDR3 is TGTGCCAGCGGTGCCTCCGGAAATGCCGAGCAGTACTTC. Its translation: CASGASGNAEQYF.

This chain links TRBV5-1 with TRBJ2-2; D is unresolved. The germline V gene has CDR1 SGHRS and CDR2 YFSETQ. This CDR3 spans 15 amino acids. Trimming stripped 2 bases from V and 4 bases from J, with 12 bases between. The DNA of the CDR3 is TGCGCCAGCAGCTTAACAGCCCCGAGCACCGGGGAGCTGTTTTTT. As protein: CASSLTAPSTGELFF.

The chain is built from TRBV7-8 and TRBJ2-1, with 15 bases that match TRBD2. The V and J ends lost 6 bases and 4 bases, in that order; junction bases with no gene match: 25. Per germline, CDR1 SGHVS and CDR2 FQNEAQ. The CDR3 consists of 23 residues. CDR3 DNA sequence: TGTGCCAGCAGGCCGCCTGAGGGACTAGCGGGAGGATCCGGGGCAAATATTTACAATGAGCAGTTCTTC. This translates into CASRPPEGLAGGSGANIYNEQFF.

This clonotype was seen a few times. The gene calls are TRBV29-1 and TRBJ2-3; 9 nucleotides match TRBD1. V shed 6 bases and J 4 bases; nucleotides not matched to a gene: 8. CDR3 length equals 14 residues. Germline-derived CDR1 and CDR2 are SQVTM and ANQGSEA. CDR3 sequence reads: CSVRETGGSDTQYF. The DNA of the CDR3 is TGCAGCGTAAGGGAGACAGGGGGGTCAGATACGCAGTATTTT.

This clonotype showed up just a few times. The genes are TRBV7-9 and TRBJ1-1; 8 bases agree with TRBD1. The germline CDR1 and CDR2 sequences are SEHNR and FQNEAQ (reference sequence). The CDR3 has 16 amino acids. V gave up 1 base and J gave up 2 bases; unmatched junction bases: 6. CDR3 amino acids: CASSLEYRGVNTEAFF. The DNA of the CDR3 is TGTGCCAGCAGCTTAGAATACAGGGGGGTAAACACTGAAGCTTTCTTT.

This clonotype was found many times. V gene TRBV29-1 combines with J gene TRBJ1-2, with a possible D match to TRBD1 (5 bases). This CDR3 contains 12 residues. CDR1 and CDR2 from the germline V gene are SQVTM and ANQGSEA. V was shortened by 4 bases and J by 4 bases, with 10 bases between the two germline ends. For the CDR3, the DNA is TGCAGCGTTGTCGGGGCGGGCTATGGCTACACCTTC. Protein product: CSVVGAGYGYTF.

The rearrangement uses TRBV10-1 and TRBJ2-2, with 13 bases matching TRBD2. Germline values: CDR1 WNHNN, CDR2 SYGVQD (reference sequence). Trimming at V came to 5 bases and at J to 0 bases, leaving 6 bases not matched to a gene. There are 18 residues in the CDR3. The CDR3 DNA reads as TGCGCCAGCAGTCAGACTAGCGGGAGGTCGGCGAACACCGGGGAGCTGTTTTTT. It yields the protein CASSQTSGRSANTGELFF.